The 18 T cell receptor beta chains given below trace back to one sample, sequenced in a study of T cells in Graves' hyperthyroidism and ophthalmopathy. What was amplified from RNA transcripts were TCR beta CDR3 regions. During a first-round RT-PCR of the TCR CDR3, the HTBI primer set was used. In TCRdb, the multiplex PCR reads were re-called with MiXCR into one record per CDR3 protein. The table records a few hundred thousand distinct CDR3 sequences, roughly 13% of them present only once. The sequenced material came from blood. The receptors were sampled from a woman aged 18-29 years with Graves' hyperthyroidism.

This clonotype was seen ten or more times. The chain has TRBV28 and TRBJ2-7; tentative D call: TRBD1 (5 bases). CDR1 MDHEN and CDR2 SYDVKM come from the germline V gene. V was clipped by 2 bases and J by 2 bases, with 7 bases between them. This CDR3 region has 13 residues. CDR3 sequence reads: CASSLDSAYEQYF. As DNA, the CDR3 is TGTGCCAGCAGTTTAGACAGTGCCTACGAGCAGTACTTC.

The chain links TRBV2 to TRBJ1-5; D is perhaps TRBD1 (5 bases). The CDR3 extends over 15 amino acids. CDR1 and CDR2 (germline): SNHLY, FYNNEI. Trimming pared 0 bases from V and 6 bases from J, leaving 12 bases between. The CDR3 protein is CASSEAGGRAQPQHF. The CDR3 bases are TGTGCCAGCAGTGAAGCGGGGGGGAGGGCTCAGCCCCAGCATTTT.

This clonotype was seen many times. The chain employs TRBV7-2 and TRBJ2-3; TRBD2 agrees at 8 bases. J gave up 7 bases and V 6 bases, and 6 bases lay outside the gene matches. Germline lookup yields CDR1 SGHTA and CDR2 FQGNSA. The CDR3 totals 13 residues. The CDR3 DNA follows: TGTGCCAGCAGGAGGGCTAGCGGGCATACGCAGTATTTT. It encodes CASRRASGHTQYF.

This clonotype was observed a single time. The chain joins TRBV20-1 to TRBJ2-3, with TRBD1 matching over 8 bases. The CDR3 is 14 amino acids. In germline, CDR1 is DFQATT, CDR2 SNEGSKA (reference sequence). V was pared by 6 bases and J by 5 bases, with 10 bases of the junction left unmatched. This chain's CDR3 is CSAAPQGGLDTQYF. The CDR3 DNA reads TGCAGTGCCGCCCCACAGGGGGGTTTAGATACGCAGTATTTT.

This clonotype was picked up many times. V usage is TRBV12-3 or TRBV12-4 and J usage is TRBJ2-1; the match to TRBD1 covers 7 bases. This CDR3 spans 16 amino acids. The ends lost 2 bases at V and 2 bases at J; junction bases unmatched: 6. CDR3 sequence reads: CASSLTIGTAYNEQFF. Written as DNA, the CDR3 is TGTGCCAGCAGTTTAACCATCGGGACAGCCTACAATGAGCAGTTCTTC.

A few counts support this clonotype. V gene TRBV5-6 combines with J gene TRBJ2-3; the D is unclear. This CDR3 has 11 residues. The germline CDR1 and CDR2 sequences are SGHDT and YYEEEE. V was cut by 2 bases and J by 6 bases, with 4 bases left in between. The CDR3 sequence is CASSFEDTQYF. Here the CDR3 DNA reads TGTGCCAGCAGCTTCGAGGATACGCAGTATTTT.

This clonotype appeared many times. J is TRBJ2-1 and V is TRBV12-3 or TRBV12-4, with D uncertain. This CDR3 has 13 residues. The V end lost 6 bases, the J end lost 7 bases, and 13 bases lay between the germline ends. The CDR3 DNA sequence: TGTGCCAGCAGCAGTCCCCTCGGGAATGAGCAGTTCTTC. This sequence encodes CASSSPLGNEQFF.

The chain carries TRBV11-2 and TRBJ2-1; 10 bases align to TRBD2. The V gene's germline CDR1 is SGHAT and CDR2 FQNNGV. The J segment lost 6 bases and the V segment lost 5 bases, leaving 7 bases of the junction unmatched. The CDR3 runs to 15 residues. The CDR3 loop is CASSTNSGRGNEQFF. The CDR3 coding sequence is TGTGCCAGCAGCACTAACAGCGGGAGGGGCAATGAGCAGTTCTTC.

Ten or more counts support this clonotype. The chain uses TRBV13 and TRBJ2-3; D remains unclear. Looked up from germline, CDR1 is PRHDT and CDR2 is FYEKMQ (reference sequence). Trimming took 5 bases from V and 3 from J, leaving 21 bases between them. The CDR3 length is 17 residues. CDR3 bases: TGTGCCAGCAGCCCATCGGCCGGCGGCAGCGAAACAGATACGCAGTATTTT. Translation gives CASSPSAGGSETDTQYF.

This clonotype was counted ten times or more. V usage is TRBV2 and J usage is TRBJ2-5; 7 nucleotides match TRBD2. V lost 5 bases, J lost 2 bases, and 5 bases stayed unmatched. The V gene's germline CDR1 is SNHLY and CDR2 FYNNEI. This CDR3 region has 14 residues. CDR3 region: CASSRASGQETQYF. In DNA form, the CDR3 reads TGTGCCAGCAGTAGGGCTAGCGGACAAGAGACCCAGTACTTC.

This clonotype was found a few times. The chain employs TRBV7-2 and TRBJ2-7; D may be TRBD2 (5 bases). Trimming took 4 bases from V and 6 from J, leaving 13 bases between them. The CDR3 totals 13 residues. Germline assignment: CDR1 SGHTA and CDR2 FQGNSA. Here the CDR3 reads CASSWRMGLEQYF. CDR3 coding DNA: TGTGCCAGCAGCTGGAGGATGGGTCTCGAGCAGTACTTC.

This clonotype was observed at least ten times. V is TRBV29-1 and J is TRBJ2-5; D unclear. The germline CDR1 and CDR2 sequences are SQVTM and ANQGSEA. V was shortened by 4 bases and J by 3 bases, with 9 bases between the two germline ends. CDR3 length: 12 residues. CDR3 DNA: TGCAGCGTTGGCCGTAGGAAAGAGACCCAGTACTTC. It specifies CSVGRRKETQYF.

This clonotype was seen at least ten times. The V and J genes are TRBV7-9 and TRBJ1-4; 10 bases align to TRBD1. CDR1 and CDR2 from the germline V gene are SEHNR and FQNEAQ (reference sequence). CDR3 length: 15 residues. V trimming: 5 bases; J trimming: 7 bases; junction bases outside the gene matches: 7. CDR3 sequence (DNA): TGTGCCAGCAGCAGGACAGGGGGTGTTGGTGAAAAACTGTTTTTT. The encoded protein is CASSRTGGVGEKLFF. Full variable domain (outside the CDR3, taken from reference TRBV7-9 and TRBJ1-4): DTGVSQNPRHKITKRGQNVTFRCDPISEHNRLYWYRQTLGQGPEFLTYFQNEAQLEKSRLLSDRFSAERPKGSFSTLEIQRTEQGDSAMYLCASSRTGGVGEKLFFGSGTQLSVL.

The sample holds many counts of this clonotype. The rearrangement links TRBV6-1 to TRBJ2-1; D gene unclear. Trimming pared 1 base from V and 9 bases from J, leaving 19 bases between. The germline CDR1 and CDR2 sequences are MNHNS and SASEGT. The CDR3 is made up of 16 amino acids. CDR3 sequence reads: CASSEVPPQLDGEQFF. Here the CDR3 DNA reads TGTGCCAGCAGTGAAGTTCCACCCCAGCTAGACGGTGAGCAGTTCTTC.

There are a few counts of this clonotype. The genes are TRBV9 and TRBJ2-1; D is ambiguous. The CDR3 extends over 16 amino acids. CDR1 is SGDLS, CDR2 YYNGEE, per germline. Trimming left V 4 bases short and J 2 bases short, with 16 bases between. The CDR3 loop reads CASSPAGPEAYNEQFF. DNA of the CDR3: TGTGCCAGCAGCCCCGCTGGACCAGAGGCCTACAATGAGCAGTTCTTC.

This clonotype was seen ten or more times. The chain carries TRBV30 and TRBJ2-2; TRBD1 matches 7 bases. The trim removed 0 bases at V and 5 bases at J, leaving 9 bases unmatched. This CDR3 spans 16 amino acids. Germline V gene lookup returns CDR1 GTSNPN and CDR2 SVGIG (reference sequence). The CDR3, as DNA: TGTGCCTGGAGTGTACAGGGGATTCCGCGGACCGGGGAGCTGTTTTTT. Translated: CAWSVQGIPRTGELFF.

A few counts support this clonotype. The chain combines TRBV6-1 with TRBJ1-5; no reliable D call. The CDR3 extends over 15 amino acids. The ends were cut back, 0 bases at V and 3 bases at J, with 9 bases in the middle. In germline, CDR1 is MNHNS, CDR2 SASEGT. The CDR3 reads CASSEAMGANQPQHF. The CDR3 bases are TGTGCCAGCAGTGAAGCAATGGGCGCCAATCAGCCCCAGCATTTT.

The CDR3 protein is CASSAAGTGFPYEQYF. The CDR3 nucleotides are TGTGCCAGCAGCGCAGCCGGGACAGGGTTTCCCTACGAGCAGTACTTC. This chain joins TRBV9 and TRBJ2-7; 9 positions match TRBD1. After removal of 3 bases from V and 2 bases from J, the junction contained 9 bases not matched to a gene. The CDR3 consists of 16 residues. Germline V gives CDR1 SGDLS, CDR2 YYNGEE.